Listed here is a single TCR beta chain. The data originate from a study of technical replicates of blood from several donors. The CDR3 runs to 13 residues. Trimming stripped 1 base from V and 1 base from J, with 4 bases between. Germline V lookup: CDR1 MGHRA, CDR2 YSYEKL. Clones were sequenced by immunoSEQ multiplex PCR, and TCRdb holds only the in-frame ones, with some missing. The top ten hold about 0.39% of the sample, which has around 50,000 clones, roughly 95% seen once. Sequencing was performed on T cells isolated from PBMCs. The chain has TRBV4-1 and TRBJ1-1; no clear D. The TCR sequence derives from a human donor in good health. CDR3 in amino acids: CASSQGQNTEAFF. The CDR3, as DNA: TGCGCCAGCAGCCAAGGACAGAACACTGAAGCTTTCTTT.